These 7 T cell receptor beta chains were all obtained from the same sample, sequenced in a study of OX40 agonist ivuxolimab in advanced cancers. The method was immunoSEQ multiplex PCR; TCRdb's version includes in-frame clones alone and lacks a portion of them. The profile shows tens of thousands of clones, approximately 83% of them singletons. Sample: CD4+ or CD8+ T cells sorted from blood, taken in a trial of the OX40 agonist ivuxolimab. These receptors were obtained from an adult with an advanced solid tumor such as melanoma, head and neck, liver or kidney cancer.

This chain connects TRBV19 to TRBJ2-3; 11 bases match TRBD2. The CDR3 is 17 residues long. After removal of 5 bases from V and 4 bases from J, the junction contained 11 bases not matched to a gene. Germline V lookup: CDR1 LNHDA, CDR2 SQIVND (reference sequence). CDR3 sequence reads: CASSSRGLAGFADTQYF. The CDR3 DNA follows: TGTGCCAGTAGTTCTCGCGGACTAGCGGGTTTCGCAGATACGCAGTATTTT.

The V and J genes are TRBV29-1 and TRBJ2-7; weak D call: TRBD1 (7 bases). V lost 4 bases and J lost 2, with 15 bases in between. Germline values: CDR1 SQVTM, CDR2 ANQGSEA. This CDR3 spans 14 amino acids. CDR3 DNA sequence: TGCAGCGTTGCCAGGGGGGTATCAACCTACGAGCAGTACTTC. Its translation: CSVARGVSTYEQYF.

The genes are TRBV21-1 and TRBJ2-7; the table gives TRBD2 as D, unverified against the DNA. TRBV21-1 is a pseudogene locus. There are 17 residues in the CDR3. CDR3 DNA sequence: TGTGCCAGCAGCAAGACTAGCGGGGGCTGTTCATGCGACGAGCAGTACTTC. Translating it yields CASSKTSGGCSCDEQYF.

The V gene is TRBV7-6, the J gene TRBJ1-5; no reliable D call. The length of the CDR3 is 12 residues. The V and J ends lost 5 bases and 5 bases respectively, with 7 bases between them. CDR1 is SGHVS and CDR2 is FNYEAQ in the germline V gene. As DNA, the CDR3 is TGTGCCAGCAGCCAACTTTATCAGCCCCAGCATTTT. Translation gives CASSQLYQPQHF. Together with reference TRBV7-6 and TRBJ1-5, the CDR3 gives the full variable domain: GAGVSQSPRYKVTKRGQDVALRCDPISGHVSLYWYRQALGQGPEFLTYFNYEAQQDKSGLPNDRFSAERPEGSISTLTIQRTEQRDSAMYRCASSQLYQPQHFGDGTRLSIL.

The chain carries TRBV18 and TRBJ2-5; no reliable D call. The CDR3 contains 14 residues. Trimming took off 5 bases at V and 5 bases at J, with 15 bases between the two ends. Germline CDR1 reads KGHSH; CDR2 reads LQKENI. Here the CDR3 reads CASSAKTGSETQYF. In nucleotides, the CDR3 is TGTGCCAGCTCAGCAAAGACTGGCTCGGAGACCCAGTACTTC.

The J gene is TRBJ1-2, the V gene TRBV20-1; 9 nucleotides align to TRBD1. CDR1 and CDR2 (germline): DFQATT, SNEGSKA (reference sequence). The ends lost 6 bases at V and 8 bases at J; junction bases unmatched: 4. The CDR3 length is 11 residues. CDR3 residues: CSAGTGRGYTF. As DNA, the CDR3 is TGCAGTGCCGGGACAGGGAGAGGCTACACCTTC.

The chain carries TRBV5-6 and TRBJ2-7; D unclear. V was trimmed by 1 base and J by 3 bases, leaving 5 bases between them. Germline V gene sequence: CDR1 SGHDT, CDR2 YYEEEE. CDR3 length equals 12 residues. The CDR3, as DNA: TGTGCCAGCAGCTTGTACGGCTACGAGCAGTACTTC. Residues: CASSLYGYEQYF.